This TCR beta chain stems from a study of cytomegalovirus exposure and HLA in healthy donors. J was trimmed by 7 bases and V by 1 base; bases with no gene match: 4. The CDR3 length is 14 residues. Germline CDR1 and CDR2: SGDLS and YYNGEE. A multiplex PCR was run with 60 Vbeta primers and 13 Jbeta primers. Authors' methods: As a later analysis found, there were 80 million or so unique TCR beta chains, of which roughly 11 million were shared. The table came from immunoSEQ multiplex PCR; TCRdb's copy has only in-frame clones and leaves some out. The DNA was the basis for D and trimming; V, J and clone size are from that table. The sample carries more than 95,000 clones, 15% to 20% recorded once.

V usage is TRBV9 and J usage is TRBJ1-5; TRBD1 matches at 8 bases. The sequenced sample was PBMCs. The receptor's source is a female donor in good health and CMV-seropositive. CDR3 protein: CASSVTGGGQPQHF. The CDR3 nucleotides read TGTGCCAGCAGCGTAACAGGGGGAGGCCAGCCCCAGCATTTT.